This T cell receptor (beta chain) was sequenced during a study of shared clonotypes between healthy human individuals. Study-wide background: Used for every donor were three CD4 naive, three CD4 memory, two CD8 naive and one CD8 memory plate. Findings of the study overall: Relative to their counterparts shared across all four donors, non-shared clonotypes exhibited diminished generation probabilities. Memory subsets generally showed smaller estimated richness than naive subsets did.

Only one count was recorded for this clone. No antigen is known for it. There are 14 residues in the CDR3. Trimming pared 1 base from V and 4 bases from J, leaving 10 bases between. The germline gives CDR1 MGHRA, CDR2 YSYEKL. When replicate PCRs were run on sorted subsets, they used 200 ng DNA, about 30,000 T cell genomes. Profiling relied on immunoSEQ multiplex PCR, and the TCRdb table lists in-frame clones only, not all of them. Of about 2.3 million clones in the sample, just over 90% were seen once. Sequencing was carried out using naive CD4+ T cells from PBMCs. Subset in this sample: CD45RA+ positively selected. The V gene is TRBV4-1, the J gene TRBJ2-5; D may be TRBD1 (5 bases). The sequence derives from a man younger than 35 in good health. Some clones in this sample may be carry-over from other donors' samples. The CDR3 is CASSQVRVGETQYF. Here the CDR3 DNA reads TGCGCCAGCAGCCAAGTCAGGGTTGGAGAGACCCAGTACTTC.